This TCR beta chain stems from a study of blood T cell repertoires in COVID-19 (dated by TCRdb to 2019 to 2021). The study in broad terms: Collaborator samples came from the United States, Italy and Spain and covered acute and convalescent phases of COVID-19. Subjects who had been exposed to COVID-19, were actively infected with it, or had recovered from it provided the deeply sampled blood TCRbeta repertoires that made up the dataset. The sample metadata nearly always contained a de-identified subject ID, COVID-19 status, age in years and sex. HLA class I and class II types, where available, came from metadata supplied by the sample provider rather than from assay-based typing. The repertoires were made available in a free public database intended to serve as a resource for research on the immune response to SARS-CoV-2. The material from the prospective study consisted of cDNA or gDNA derived from T cells, B-cell-depleted T cells, or PBMCs. Samples were obtained from the ongoing ImmuneRACE study (first 160 participants) and from some 1,300 subjects provided by 6 global collaborators. General study outcomes and caveats: How much clinical and demographic metadata was included differed by source and by participant, and the metadata was provided uncurated.

The immunoSEQ Assay, a bias-controlled multiplex PCR, was used to amplify TCRbeta CDR3 regions from genomic DNA. Concerning the study's data processing: The number of nucleated cells in each sample was estimated from the amplification of reference gene primers within the assay. To quantify the absolute abundance of each unique TCRbeta CDR3 rearrangement, sequence reads were collapsed and filtered. For each sample, productive Simpson clonality was calculated as the square root of Simpson's diversity index across productive rearrangements. TCRdb's version of the immuneACCESS table is confined to in-frame rearrangements and falls short of the full clone set. An unresolved V gene accounts for under half of the shortfall where checked; the remainder is of unknown origin. V and J calls plus clone size are reproduced from that table; the DNA served to infer D and trimming. The sample has roughly 330,000 clones on record, more than 75% of them singletons. About 5% of the sample lies in the top ten.

Comments on this clone: Its recognized antigen is unknown. Within one base of it there is no much larger clone, and no base qualities were kept.

Enrolling through a virtual design, the prospective study's participants ranged in age from roughly 18 to 90 years and lived across roughly 24 United States geographic areas. In the prospective study, cohorts were assigned on the basis of participant-reported clinical history obtained from a screening survey and a study questionnaire. For ImmuneRACE Cohort 3, a participant was defined as recovered based on two consecutive negative NP/OP PCR tests, clearance by a healthcare professional, or resolution of symptoms. Mobile phlebotomists in the prospective study collected whole blood, serum and a nasopharyngeal or oropharyngeal swab from every participant. Prospective study participants could optionally give additional blood draws and questionnaires over an approximately two-month period. Blood samples from the prospective study were shipped frozen or at room temperature prior to DNA extraction. V is pruned by 5 bases and J by 6 bases, leaving 4 bases of the junction without a gene match. Inclusive of the bounding cysteine and phenylalanine, the CDR3 is 13 residues long. CDR3 DNA only is kept here, 39 bases in frame from base 1. CDR1 is given as SGHVS and CDR2 as FQNEAQ, both from the germline V gene.

The origin of this receptor is a woman in her thirties who had recovered from COVID-19. Source material: PBMCs or T cells enriched from blood (not recorded which). Recombination connected TRBV7-8 to TRBJ1-1, and 9 junctional nucleotides match TRBD1. The CDR3 in this case is CASSGQGTAEAFF. The DNA is TGTGCCAGCAGCGGACAGGGGACCGCTGAAGCTTTCTTT.